The source of this T cell receptor beta chain is a study of human T cells and chemical hapten exposure. Using its own MiXCR run on the RACE reads, TCRdb lists one record per CDR3 protein. The repertoire holds about 50,000 distinct CDR3 sequences, with 9.5% to 10% as singletons. The V and J ends lost 4 bases and 1 base, in that order; junction bases with no gene match: 9. CDR1 is SGHRS and CDR2 is YFSETQ in the germline V gene. The CDR3 sequence is 17 residues long. This sample's time point: patch test 2, 6 weeks after DPC sensitization. Treatment described: therapeutic diphenylcyclopropenone sensitization with weekly scalp DPC.

This specimen consisted of whole blood, obtained in connection with sensitization to the hapten diphenylcyclopropenone (DPC). The rearrangement joins TRBV5-1 to TRBJ2-5; 11 bases are a match to TRBD1. This receptor was taken from a woman between 45 and 65 years old with alopecia areata. Some clones in this sample may be carry-over from other donors' samples. In nucleotides, the CDR3 is TGCGCCAGCAGCACCCCCCTCGGACAGGGGGCCCAAGAGACCCAGTACTTC. Amino acid sequence: CASSTPLGQGAQETQYF.